One sample yielded the 30 T cell receptor beta chains listed below, sequenced in a study of CDR3 diversity in severe acne. TCRdb re-analysed the PCR reads in MiXCR, keeping a single row per CDR3 protein. This repertoire shows about 86,000 distinct CDR3 sequences, under 65% found once; its top ten account for approximately 15%. Sequenced sample: blood. These receptors were collected from a male donor in good health, without acne.

The count of this clonotype is one. J is TRBJ1-1 and V is TRBV20-1; D gene unclear. This CDR3 has 13 residues. The ends were cut back, 1 base at V and 1 base at J, with 7 bases in the middle. From germline, CDR1 is DFQATT and CDR2 SNEGSKA (reference sequence). Here the CDR3 reads CSARVGGNTEAFF. For the CDR3, the DNA is TGCAGTGCTAGAGTCGGAGGGAACACTGAAGCTTTCTTT.

A single count supports this clonotype. The chain links TRBV12-3 or TRBV12-4 to TRBJ2-3; 9 bases agree with TRBD1. The trim removed 5 bases at V and 5 bases at J, leaving 5 bases unmatched. The CDR3 is 14 residues long. CDR3 bases: TGTGCCAGCAGTAACACAGGGGGCCTAGATACGCAGTATTTT. It codes for CASSNTGGLDTQYF.

The chain combines TRBV5-1 with TRBJ2-7; tentative D call: TRBD1 (5 bases). Germline values: CDR1 SGHRS, CDR2 YFSETQ. The CDR3 runs to 16 residues. Trimming pared 1 base from V and 3 bases from J, leaving 17 bases between. This CDR3 is CASSLPLQGYGYEQYF. Written as DNA, the CDR3 is TGCGCCAGCAGCTTGCCCCTCCAGGGATACGGCTACGAGCAGTACTTC.

The J gene is TRBJ2-7, the V gene TRBV7-2; a weak D match, TRBD2 (5 bases). Germline V lookup: CDR1 SGHTA, CDR2 FQGNSA. This CDR3 has 15 amino acids. Trimming removed 5 bases at V and 7 bases at J, with 21 bases between. CDR3 nucleotides: TGTGCCAGCAGCATATTAGCGAGAGGTAGGCGGGAGCAGTACTTC. Amino acid sequence: CASSILARGRREQYF.

This clonotype has only a few counts. This clone may be a read error of a much larger clone one base away. The chain uses TRBV15 and TRBJ1-6; D is unresolved. V lost 0 bases and J 10 bases, leaving 13 bases between the germline ends. CDR1 and CDR2 from the germline V gene are LNHNV and YYDKDF (reference sequence). The CDR3 runs 15 residues. CDR3 protein: CATSRDRGSLSPLHF. The DNA of the CDR3 is TGTGCCACCAGCAGAGACCGCGGGTCCCTGTCACCCCTCCACTTT.

V usage is TRBV29-1 and J usage is TRBJ1-1; the D is unclear. The CDR3 consists of 9 residues. Germline V gene sequence: CDR1 SQVTM, CDR2 ANQGSEA. V was shortened by 5 bases and J by 6 bases, with 4 bases between the two germline ends. The CDR3 here is CSVYAEAFF. DNA for the CDR3: TGCAGCGTTTATGCTGAAGCTTTCTTT.

This clonotype was seen ten or more times. V is TRBV5-4 and J is TRBJ2-2; 10 bases fit TRBD2. V was pared by 2 bases and J by 6 bases, with 4 bases of the junction left unmatched. Looked up from germline, CDR1 is SGHNT and CDR2 is YYREEE (reference sequence). This CDR3 contains 15 residues. The CDR3 loop is CASSLAGGPPGELFF. CDR3 DNA sequence: TGTGCCAGCAGCTTAGCGGGGGGGCCCCCCGGGGAGCTGTTTTTT.

The chain is built from TRBV20-1 and TRBJ1-1; maybe TRBD1 (6 bases). The CDR3 length is 16 residues. V dropped 5 bases and J dropped 0 bases, with 19 bases sitting between them. The germline gives CDR1 DFQATT, CDR2 SNEGSKA (reference sequence). The CDR3 DNA follows: TGCAGTGCTCGTCTCGCGCTAGGGGGGATGAACACTGAAGCTTTCTTT. This translates into CSARLALGGMNTEAFF.

The chain uses TRBV7-9 and TRBJ1-4; D is unresolved. Germline CDR1 reads SEHNR; CDR2 reads FQNEAQ (reference sequence). The CDR3 runs 14 residues. V dropped 2 bases and J dropped 1 base, with 5 bases sitting between them. For the CDR3, the DNA is TGTGCCAGCAGCTTACGGCGAACTAATGAAAAACTGTTTTTT. Its translation is CASSLRRTNEKLFF. Filled out from reference TRBV7-9 and TRBJ1-4, the complete variable domain reads DTGVSQNPRHKITKRGQNVTFRCDPISEHNRLYWYRQTLGQGPEFLTYFQNEAQLEKSRLLSDRFSAERPKGSFSTLEIQRTEQGDSAMYLCASSLRRTNEKLFFGSGTQLSVL.

With respect to this clonotype: One junction end disagrees with the germline gene, perhaps due to a read error. This chain links TRBV20-1 with TRBJ2-7; D gene unclear. The CDR3 is made up of 13 amino acids. The germline V gene encodes CDR1 DFQATT and CDR2 SNEGSKA (reference sequence). The CDR3 DNA reads as TGCAGCGCTAACATCACGAACTCCTACGAGCAGTACTTC. Protein sequence: CSANITNSYEQYF.

The chain combines TRBV7-3 with TRBJ2-3, with 7 bases fitting TRBD1. Germline CDR1 reads SGHTA; CDR2 reads FQGTGA. The CDR3 has 16 residues. V trimming: 4 bases; J trimming: 11 bases; junction bases outside the gene matches: 18. The CDR3 reads CASSSPGTAPGNEQYF. The CDR3 DNA reads as TGTGCCAGCAGCTCCCCCGGGACAGCCCCGGGGAATGAGCAGTATTTT.

The V and J genes are TRBV7-9 and TRBJ2-5, with 9 bases fitting TRBD1. The CDR3 contains 14 residues. CDR1 is SEHNR and CDR2 is FQNEAQ in the germline V gene (reference sequence). V lost 5 bases and J lost 5; bases outside the gene matches: 6. CDR3 nucleotides: TGTGCCAGCAGCAAGGGACAGGGTCGGGAGACCCAGTACTTC. Its translation: CASSKGQGRETQYF.

This clonotype is deemed large. This chain connects TRBV7-9 to TRBJ1-4, with a tentative D call TRBD1 (6 bases). The CDR3 loop spans 14 amino acids. Trimming removed 0 bases at V and 5 bases at J, with 7 bases between. The germline CDR1 and CDR2 sequences are SEHNR and FQNEAQ (reference sequence). DNA of the CDR3: TGTGCCAGCAGCTTAGCGGGACAAAATGAAAAACTGTTTTTT. Its translation is CASSLAGQNEKLFF.

At least ten counts were recorded for this clonotype. The rearrangement links TRBV30 to TRBJ2-7; 11 nucleotides agree with TRBD2. The CDR3 sequence is 12 residues long. The germline V gene encodes CDR1 GTSNPN and CDR2 SVGIG (reference sequence). The CDR3 sequence: CVTSGGSYEQYF. The CDR3 DNA sequence: TGTGTAACTAGCGGGGGCTCCTACGAGCAGTACTTC.

There are a few counts of this clonotype. The gene calls are TRBV10-3 and TRBJ1-1, with 7 bases fitting TRBD1. The length of the CDR3 is 13 residues. Germline CDR1 reads ENHRY; CDR2 reads SYGVKD. The CDR3 nucleotides read TGTGCACAAAGACAGGGTTCAGACACTGAAGCTTTCTTT. It translates to CAQRQGSDTEAFF.

This chain connects TRBV4-1 to TRBJ1-1, with a tentative D call TRBD1 (5 bases). The germline V gene has CDR1 MGHRA and CDR2 YSYEKL. Trimming removed 3 bases at V and 1 base at J, with 9 bases between. The CDR3 loop spans 14 amino acids. Here the CDR3 reads CASSHSGRNTEAFF. The CDR3 DNA reads as TGCGCCAGCAGCCACTCGGGACGGAACACTGAAGCTTTCTTT.

This clonotype was seen only a few times. V is TRBV18 and J is TRBJ2-1; D call uncertain. Trimming left V 0 bases short and J 0 bases short, with 6 bases between. The germline gives CDR1 KGHSH, CDR2 LQKENI. The CDR3 has 15 amino acids. The CDR3 DNA follows: TGTGCCAGCTCACCACCACGGGTCTCCTACAATGAGCAGTTCTTC. Amino acids: CASSPPRVSYNEQFF. The full variable domain, its missing parts supplied by reference TRBV18 and TRBJ2-1, is NAGVMQNPRHLVRRRGQEARLRCSPMKGHSHVYWYRQLPEEGLKFMVYLQKENIIDESGMPKERFSAEFPKEGPSILRIQQVVRGDSAAYFCASSPPRVSYNEQFFGPGTRLTVL.

DNA for the CDR3: TGTGCCAGCAGCTTAGCGGGAGGAATCAATGGCTACACCTTC. Encoded protein: CASSLAGGINGYTF. V and J are TRBV7-2 and TRBJ1-2; unclear D gene. Trimming pared 0 bases from V and 6 bases from J, leaving 11 bases between. Germline V gene sequence: CDR1 SGHTA, CDR2 FQGNSA. The CDR3 has 14 residues.

This clonotype was observed a single time. The chain recombines TRBV6-4 with TRBJ2-5, with 8 bases aligning to TRBD2. Looked up from germline, CDR1 is MRHNA and CDR2 is SNTAGT. The CDR3 is 15 amino acids. Trimming at V came to 3 bases and at J to 5 bases, leaving 8 bases not matched to a gene. CDR3 nucleotide sequence: TGTGCCAGCAGTGAGGACAGAGCGGGGGAGGAGACCCAGTACTTC. Its protein product is CASSEDRAGEETQYF.

This clonotype was recorded many times. This sequence joins TRBV11-2 and TRBJ2-3; no reliable D call. CDR1 SGHAT and CDR2 FQNNGV come from the germline V gene. The CDR3 covers 16 residues. V lost 0 bases and J 4 bases, leaving 14 bases between the germline ends. CDR3 residues: CASSLDIILVADTQYF. CDR3 DNA sequence: TGTGCCAGCAGCTTAGATATTATTCTAGTCGCAGATACGCAGTATTTT.

CDR3 DNA sequence: TGTGCCAGCAGTCCGGGGGTCAAGTACAATGAGCAGTTCTTC. Translated: CASSPGVKYNEQFF. The rearrangement joins TRBV28 to TRBJ2-1; TRBD2 is a possible D gene (6 bases). Trimming removed 5 bases from V and 4 bases from J, with 12 bases in between. CDR3 length: 14 amino acids. Germline loops: CDR1 MDHEN, CDR2 SYDVKM. The full variable domain, completed using reference TRBV28 and TRBJ2-1, is DVKVTQSSRYLVKRTGEKVFLECVQDMDHENMFWYRQDPGLGLRLIYFSYDVKMKEKGDIPEGYSVSREKKERFSLILESASTNQTSMYLCASSPGVKYNEQFFGPGTRLTVL.

J is TRBJ1-1 and V is TRBV25-1; D call uncertain. Trimming removed 8 bases from V and 7 bases from J, with 11 bases in between. The CDR3 extends over 11 amino acids. In germline, CDR1 is MGHDK, CDR2 SYGVNS. The CDR3 DNA reads TGTGCCAGCTCACCAAAAGATGAAGCTTTCTTT. Amino acid sequence: CASSPKDEAFF. Using reference TRBV25-1 and TRBJ1-1 for the parts outside the CDR3, the full variable domain is EADIYQTPRYLVIGTGKKITLECSQTMGHDKMYWYQQDPGMELHLIHYSYGVNSTEKGDLSSESTVSRIRTEHFPLTLESARPSHTSQYLCASSPKDEAFFGQGTRLTVV.

V and J are TRBV12-3 or TRBV12-4 and TRBJ2-3, with 7 bases aligning to TRBD1. The trim removed 2 bases at V and 2 bases at J, leaving 7 bases unmatched. The length of the CDR3 is 16 residues. The CDR3 DNA reads as TGTGCCAGCAGTTTACTGGGGCAGGGGGTCACAGATACGCAGTATTTT. Amino acid sequence: CASSLLGQGVTDTQYF.

The rearrangement links TRBV5-5 to TRBJ1-5, with a tentative D call TRBD1 (5 bases). This CDR3 is 14 amino acids long. Germline loops: CDR1 SGHKS, CDR2 YYEKEE (reference sequence). Trimming stripped 2 bases from V and 2 bases from J, with 8 bases between. The CDR3 reads CASSFVRGNQPQHF. As DNA, the CDR3 is TGTGCCAGCAGCTTTGTCAGGGGCAATCAGCCCCAGCATTTT.

The chain employs TRBV10-1 and TRBJ2-5; D assignment may be TRBD1 or TRBD2 (5 bases each). The CDR3 spans 14 residues. V lost 2 bases to trimming and J lost 5 bases, with 12 bases between them. From germline, CDR1 is WNHNN and CDR2 SYGVQD (reference sequence). The CDR3 region has the DNA TGCGCCAGCAGTGAGGGGACCTCCGAGGAGACCCAGTACTTC. This encodes CASSEGTSEETQYF.

V gene TRBV24-1 combines with J gene TRBJ1-2, with 11 bases lining up with TRBD1. This CDR3 is 14 amino acids long. Germline V gene data show CDR1 as KGHDR and CDR2 as SFDVKD. V lost 3 bases to trimming and J lost 7 bases; unmatched junction nucleotides: 3. The CDR3 nucleotides are TGTGCCACCAGTGATCCGGGACAGGGGGGTGGCTACACCTTC. Its protein is CATSDPGQGGGYTF.

In regard to this clonotype: The CDR3 carries no conserved terminal phenylalanine or tryptophan, so it likely arises from a read error. The limits of the CDR3 on the DNA are not certain, so only TCRdb's listed CDR3 is given. This chain joins TRBV6-5 and TRBJ1-4; the table assigns TRBD1, which was not confirmed against the DNA. The CDR3 length equals 10 residues, ends included. Looked up from germline, CDR1 is MNHEY and CDR2 is SVGAGI. This CDR3 reads CASTRTGANY.

This clonotype was detected ten times or more. The genes are TRBV5-1 and TRBJ2-3; D possibly corresponds to TRBD2 (6 bases). With 3 bases removed from V and 0 bases from J, the gap between germline ends came to 11 bases. CDR1 SGHRS and CDR2 YFSETQ come from the germline V gene. The CDR3 totals 15 residues. CDR3 amino acids: CASSWDSASTDTQYF. The CDR3 DNA sequence: TGCGCCAGCAGCTGGGACTCTGCTAGCACAGATACGCAGTATTTT. Supplemented by reference TRBV5-1 and TRBJ2-3, the full variable domain reads KAGVTQTPRYLIKTRGQQVTLSCSPISGHRSVSWYQQTPGQGLQFLFEYFSETQRNKGNFPGRFSGRQFSNSRSEMNVSTLELGDSALYLCASSWDSASTDTQYFGPGTRLTVL.

This chain connects TRBV20-1 to TRBJ2-7; D may be TRBD1 or TRBD2 (5 bases each). This CDR3 is built from 12 residues. The germline gives CDR1 DFQATT, CDR2 SNEGSKA (reference sequence). Trimming removed 7 bases at V and 2 bases at J, with 12 bases between. The CDR3 region is CSVSVGAYEQYF. CDR3 in DNA: TGCAGTGTTTCAGTGGGGGCCTACGAGCAGTACTTC.

The rearrangement joins TRBV7-9 to TRBJ2-7; 14 nucleotides align to TRBD2. Germline loops: CDR1 SEHNR, CDR2 FQNEAQ (reference sequence). CDR3 length: 15 residues. Losses at the gene ends were 5 bases for V and 3 bases for J; bases not matched to a gene: 3. CDR3 amino acids: CASSPGLAGGYEQYF. CDR3 sequence (DNA): TGTGCCAGCAGCCCCGGACTAGCGGGAGGCTACGAGCAGTACTTC. Drawing the rest from reference TRBV7-9 and TRBJ2-7, the complete variable domain is DTGVSQNPRHKITKRGQNVTFRCDPISEHNRLYWYRQTLGQGPEFLTYFQNEAQLEKSRLLSDRFSAERPKGSFSTLEIQRTEQGDSAMYLCASSPGLAGGYEQYFGPGTRLTVT.